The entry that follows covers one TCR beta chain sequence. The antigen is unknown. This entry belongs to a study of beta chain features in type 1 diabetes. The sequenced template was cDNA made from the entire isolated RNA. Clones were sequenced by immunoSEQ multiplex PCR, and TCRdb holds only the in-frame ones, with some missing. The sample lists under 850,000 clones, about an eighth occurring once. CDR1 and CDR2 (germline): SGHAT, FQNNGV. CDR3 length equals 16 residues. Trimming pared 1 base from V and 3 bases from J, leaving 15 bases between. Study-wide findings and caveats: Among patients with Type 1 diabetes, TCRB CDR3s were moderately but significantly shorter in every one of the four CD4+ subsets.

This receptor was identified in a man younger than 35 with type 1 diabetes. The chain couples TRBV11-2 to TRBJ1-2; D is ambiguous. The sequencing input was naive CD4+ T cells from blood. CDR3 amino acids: CASSLVPGKGHYGYTF. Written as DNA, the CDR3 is TGTGCCAGCAGCTTAGTCCCCGGGAAAGGGCACTATGGCTACACCTTC.